The 31 T cell receptor beta chains reported below all come from one sample, sequenced in a study of cytomegalovirus exposure and HLA in healthy donors. Primers for the PCR totalled 60 Vbeta and 13 Jbeta. Sequencing used immunoSEQ multiplex PCR; TCRdb keeps in-frame clones, though not all of them. The repertoire holds about 52,000 clones, with around 62% as singletons. The source material was PBMCs. These receptors all stem from a human donor in good health.

V usage is TRBV11-1 and J usage is TRBJ2-5; 7 positions match TRBD1. This CDR3 region has 16 residues. The V segment lost 4 bases and the J segment 5 bases; nucleotides outside the gene matches: 13. The germline V gene has CDR1 SGHAT and CDR2 FQDESV (reference sequence). Here the CDR3 reads CASSSGRQGWAETQYF. CDR3 in DNA: TGTGCCAGCAGCTCCGGCCGACAGGGATGGGCGGAGACCCAGTACTTC. The full variable domain, with the rest looked up from reference TRBV11-1 and TRBJ2-5, is EAEVAQSPRYKITEKSQAVAFWCDPISGHATLYWYRQILGQGPELLVQFQDESVVDDSQLPKDRFSAERLKGVDSTLKIQPAELGDSAMYLCASSSGRQGWAETQYFGPGTRLLVL.

The chain is built from TRBV7-2 and TRBJ1-1; no definite D call. Trimming removed 3 bases from V and 4 bases from J, with 9 bases in between. The CDR3 totals 13 residues. Germline assignment: CDR1 SGHTA and CDR2 FQGNSA. CDR3 nucleotides: TGTGCCAGCAGCTTCCGGGGAGGCACTGAAGCTTTCTTT. Protein: CASSFRGGTEAFF.

This clone has more than one count but fewer than ten. CDR3 sequence reads: CAWSVQGVTEAFF. CDR3 coding DNA: TGTGCCTGGAGTGTGCAGGGGGTGACTGAAGCTTTCTTT. The rearrangement links TRBV30 to TRBJ1-1; the match to TRBD1 covers 7 bases. Germline V gene sequence: CDR1 GTSNPN, CDR2 SVGIG (reference sequence). The junction had 3 bases not matched to a gene; V was cut back by 0 bases and J by 5 bases. The length of the CDR3 is 13 residues.

V gene TRBV6-1 combines with J gene TRBJ2-7; D remains unclear. V was trimmed by 3 bases and J by 6 bases, leaving 12 bases between them. Germline-derived CDR1 and CDR2 are MNHNS and SASEGT. CDR3 length: 13 amino acids. Written as DNA, the CDR3 is TGTGCCAGCAGTGAGTTCCGGGTCGGCGAGCAGTACTTC. Amino acids: CASSEFRVGEQYF.

The V and J genes are TRBV5-4 and TRBJ2-1; TRBD2 matches at 15 bases. CDR1 SGHNT and CDR2 YYREEE come from the germline V gene (reference sequence). This CDR3 has 19 amino acids. J was trimmed by 1 base and V by 4 bases; bases with no gene match: 9. CDR3 residues: CASSRTGTSGGNSYNEQFF. CDR3 nucleotides: TGTGCCAGCAGCCGAACCGGGACTAGCGGGGGGAATTCCTACAATGAGCAGTTCTTC.

This rearrangement joins TRBV7-8 to TRBJ2-3; 8 bases are shared with TRBD2. V gave up 0 bases and J gave up 2 bases; unmatched junction bases: 10. This CDR3 region has 18 residues. Germline V gene sequence: CDR1 SGHVS, CDR2 FQNEAQ. The CDR3: CASSLARWSGGITDTQYF. The DNA for the CDR3 is TGTGCCAGCAGCTTAGCGCGGTGGAGCGGGGGTATCACAGATACGCAGTATTTT.

This sequence joins TRBV28 and TRBJ2-7; the match to TRBD1 covers 9 bases. The V segment lost 10 bases and the J segment 6 bases; nucleotides outside the gene matches: 10. The length of the CDR3 is 13 residues. CDR1 is MDHEN and CDR2 is SYDVKM in the germline V gene. The CDR3 nucleotides read TGTGCCACGGGGGAACAGGGGGCAGCCGAGCAGTACTTC. This sequence encodes CATGEQGAAEQYF.

This chain links TRBV5-1 with TRBJ2-1; perhaps TRBD1 as D (5 bases). With 3 bases removed from V and 3 bases from J, the gap between germline ends came to 13 bases. The CDR3 runs to 15 residues. Germline V CDR1 and CDR2: SGHRS, YFSETQ. The CDR3 reads CASSSDSQVYNEQFF. In nucleotides, the CDR3 is TGCGCCAGCAGCTCAGACAGCCAAGTCTACAATGAGCAGTTCTTC.

The rearrangement links TRBV29-1 to TRBJ2-7; no reliable D call. Germline V gene sequence: CDR1 SQVTM, CDR2 ANQGSEA. Trimming took off 2 bases at V and 3 bases at J, with 11 bases between the two ends. The CDR3 is 13 residues long. The CDR3 here is CSVEIPPLYEQYF. The CDR3 nucleotides read TGCAGCGTTGAAATTCCCCCACTCTACGAGCAGTACTTC.

With regard to this clone: Mismatch with germline at one junction end may stem from a read error. The rearrangement links TRBV7-7 to TRBJ2-5; D might be TRBD1 (5 bases). The CDR3 covers 14 residues. CDR1 is SSHAT and CDR2 is FNYEAQ in the germline V gene (reference sequence). The CDR3 DNA follows: TGTGCTAGCAGCTTGGTACAGGACCAAGAGACCCAGTACTTC. Its translation: CASSLVQDQETQYF.

Only a few counts were recorded for this clone. V gene TRBV27 combines with J gene TRBJ2-7; D perhaps matches TRBD2 (6 bases). CDR1 and CDR2 (germline): MNHEY, SMNVEV (reference sequence). The germline V and J ends were trimmed by 0 bases and 1 base, with 13 bases remaining between them. This CDR3 comprises 16 residues. The CDR3 spells CASSLSSRGYSYEQYF. The CDR3 DNA reads as TGTGCCAGCAGTTTATCGAGTCGGGGGTATTCCTACGAGCAGTACTTC.

The rearrangement uses TRBV9 and TRBJ1-1; no reliable D call. Germline-derived CDR1 and CDR2 are SGDLS and YYNGEE. V gave up 4 bases and J gave up 1 base, with 14 bases separating them. This CDR3 contains 15 residues. The DNA for the CDR3 is TGTGCCAGCAGCCCCTCCAGGTGGCAGAACACTGAAGCTTTCTTT. It is translated as CASSPSRWQNTEAFF. Full variable domain (rest looked up from reference TRBV9 and TRBJ1-1): DSGVTQTPKHLITATGQRVTLRCSPRSGDLSVYWYQQSLDQGLQFLIQYYNGEERAKGNILERFSAQQFPDLHSELNLSSLELGDSALYFCASSPSRWQNTEAFFGQGTRLTVV.

Within the sample, this clone is medium-sized. The gene calls are TRBV27 and TRBJ2-7; perhaps TRBD1 as D (6 bases). Trimming stripped 5 bases from V and 7 bases from J, with 21 bases between. This CDR3 spans 15 amino acids. Looked up from germline, CDR1 is MNHEY and CDR2 is SMNVEV (reference sequence). The CDR3: CASSPNREISAEQYF. The CDR3 bases are TGTGCCAGCAGTCCCAACAGGGAGATCTCAGCGGAGCAGTACTTC.

The V call is TRBV25-1, the J call TRBJ1-1; TRBD1 agrees at 7 bases. Trimming at V came to 4 bases and at J to 7 bases, leaving 6 bases not matched to a gene. CDR1 is MGHDK and CDR2 is SYGVNS in the germline V gene. The CDR3 runs 13 residues. This chain's CDR3 is CASSAPGQSEAFF. The CDR3, as DNA: TGTGCCAGCAGTGCCCCGGGACAGAGTGAAGCTTTCTTT.

The V call is TRBV4-1, the J call TRBJ2-2; the match to TRBD1 covers 11 bases. Germline assignment: CDR1 MGHRA and CDR2 YSYEKL. J was trimmed by 5 bases and V by 4 bases; bases with no gene match: 6. CDR3 length equals 16 residues. This CDR3 is CASSRTGGAGTGELFF. For the CDR3, the DNA is TGCGCCAGCAGCCGGACAGGGGGCGCCGGGACCGGGGAGCTGTTTTTT.

The chain is built from TRBV10-3 and TRBJ1-1; 9 nucleotides match TRBD1. Germline loops: CDR1 ENHRY, CDR2 SYGVKD. J gave up 1 base and V 4 bases, and 7 bases lay outside the gene matches. The CDR3 consists of 16 residues. CDR3 sequence (DNA): TGTGCCATCAGTGCCCCGGGACAGGGCACGAACACTGAAGCTTTCTTT. The encoded protein is CAISAPGQGTNTEAFF.

The chain uses TRBV6-1 and TRBJ2-5; 9 bases match TRBD2. With 8 bases clipped from V and 2 bases from J, the junction kept 9 bases outside the gene matches. CDR1 is MNHNS, CDR2 SASEGT, per germline. This CDR3 is built from 15 residues. The CDR3 DNA reads as TGTGCCAGCTCCCTCAGCCTAGCGGGGCAAGAGACCCAGTACTTC. Translated: CASSLSLAGQETQYF.

The chain combines TRBV14 with TRBJ2-7; a weak D match, TRBD2 (6 bases). V was trimmed by 1 base and J by 2 bases, leaving 12 bases between them. The CDR3 length is 15 residues. The germline V gene has CDR1 SGHDN and CDR2 FVKESK. CDR3 DNA sequence: TGTGCCAGCAGCCAAGTCTACGGAGGGACCTACGAGCAGTACTTC. Its translation is CASSQVYGGTYEQYF.

The chain carries TRBV5-6 and TRBJ2-5; D is possibly TRBD1 (5 bases). Germline V lookup: CDR1 SGHDT, CDR2 YYEEEE. CDR3 size: 13 residues. Deletions cut 2 bases from V and 2 bases from J, with 7 bases between. The CDR3 DNA is TGTGCCAGCAGCTTTCGACAGCAAGAGACCCAGTACTTC. Its translation is CASSFRQQETQYF.

This clone counts as medium-sized (0.01 to 0.1%). This chain connects TRBV29-1 to TRBJ2-1; the D is unclear. With 7 bases removed from V and 2 bases from J, the gap between germline ends came to 6 bases. The germline gives CDR1 SQVTM, CDR2 ANQGSEA. The CDR3 covers 11 residues. Written as DNA, the CDR3 is TGCAGCGGCGAGGCCTACAATGAGCAGTTCTTC. It encodes CSGEAYNEQFF.

This clone was found a few times. This chain links TRBV7-2 with TRBJ2-5, with TRBD2 matching 8 bases. Germline CDR1 and CDR2: SGHTA and FQGNSA. Trimming at V came to 4 bases and at J to 5 bases, leaving 6 bases not matched to a gene. The CDR3 sequence is 14 residues long. The CDR3 sequence: CASSSYSGEETQYF. DNA for the CDR3: TGTGCCAGCAGCTCCTATAGCGGGGAGGAGACCCAGTACTTC.

This clone was observed a handful of times. CDR3 in DNA: TGTGCCAGCAGTTTAGGGGGCCCAAATAATTCACCCCTCCACTTT. Its protein product is CASSLGGPNNSPLHF. The chain is built from TRBV28 and TRBJ1-6; tentative D call: TRBD1 (6 bases). This CDR3 contains 15 residues. Trimming cost V 2 bases and J 5 bases, with 10 bases left between them. CDR1 and CDR2 (germline): MDHEN, SYDVKM.

This clone came up once. This chain links TRBV5-8 with TRBJ2-7; 7 bases fit TRBD1. CDR3 size: 12 residues. Germline V gives CDR1 SGHTS, CDR2 YDEGEE. Trimming took 4 bases from V and 8 from J; bases not matched to a gene: 6. The CDR3 sequence: CASSLQGTKQYF. The CDR3 DNA is TGTGCCAGCAGCCTACAGGGGACCAAGCAGTACTTC. Complete variable domain (other parts from reference TRBV5-8 and TRBJ2-7): EAGVTQSPTHLIKTRGQQATLRCSPISGHTSVYWYQQALGLGLQFLLWYDEGEERNRGNFPPRFSGRQFPNYSSELNVNALELEDSALYLCASSLQGTKQYFGPGTRLTVT.

This clone was detected only a few times. V is TRBV5-6 and J is TRBJ1-6, with D hard to call. V lost 8 bases to trimming and J lost 9 bases, with 18 bases between them. CDR3 length equals 14 residues. The germline gives CDR1 SGHDT, CDR2 YYEEEE. The CDR3 spells CARPPVTIGSPLHF. In DNA, the CDR3 is TGTGCCAGACCACCCGTTACTATTGGTTCACCCCTCCACTTT.

The chain employs TRBV13 and TRBJ1-1; weak D call: TRBD1 (6 bases). The CDR3 loop spans 14 amino acids. Germline CDR1 is PRHDT and CDR2 is FYEKMQ (reference sequence). With 6 bases removed from V and 6 bases from J, the gap between germline ends came to 17 bases. CDR3 residues: CASRGEGVRPEAFF. The CDR3 nucleotides read TGTGCCAGCAGGGGGGAGGGGGTTCGCCCTGAAGCTTTCTTT. Supplemented by reference TRBV13 and TRBJ1-1, the full variable domain reads AAGVIQSPRHLIKEKRETATLKCYPIPRHDTVYWYQQGPGQDPQFLISFYEKMQSDKGSIPDRFSAQQFSDYHSELNMSSLELGDSALYFCASRGEGVRPEAFFGQGTRLTVV.

The gene calls are TRBV30 and TRBJ1-4; weak D call: TRBD1 (5 bases). Looked up from germline, CDR1 is GTSNPN and CDR2 is SVGIG (reference sequence). Trimming shortened V by 2 bases and J by 8 bases, and 12 bases separated the two germline ends. The CDR3 loop spans 13 amino acids. CDR3 amino acids: CAWSPDSFEKLFF. CDR3 bases: TGTGCCTGGAGTCCCGACAGTTTCGAAAAACTGTTTTTT.

The chain has TRBV7-9 and TRBJ1-1, with a tentative D call TRBD1 (5 bases). The CDR3 has 14 residues. V was clipped by 7 bases and J by 4 bases, with 16 bases between them. Germline V gene lookup returns CDR1 SEHNR and CDR2 FQNEAQ (reference sequence). The CDR3 nucleotides read TGTGCCAGCATCCGGGGGGAGACAGCCACTGAAGCTTTCTTT. Residues: CASIRGETATEAFF.

The genes are TRBV7-6 and TRBJ2-2; TRBD1 is a possible D gene (5 bases). The V gene's germline CDR1 is SGHVS and CDR2 FNYEAQ. The CDR3 consists of 15 residues. V lost 1 base to trimming and J lost 4 bases, with 10 bases between them. As DNA, the CDR3 is TGTGCCAGCAGCTTAGTGGCAGGGCGCACCGGGGAGCTGTTTTTT. Protein: CASSLVAGRTGELFF. Drawing the rest from reference TRBV7-6 and TRBJ2-2, the complete variable domain is GAGVSQSPRYKVTKRGQDVALRCDPISGHVSLYWYRQALGQGPEFLTYFNYEAQQDKSGLPNDRFSAERPEGSISTLTIQRTEQRDSAMYRCASSLVAGRTGELFFGEGSRLTVL.

As to this clone: In the same sample, other DNA sequences code for this CDR3. The chain recombines TRBV4-3 with TRBJ2-7; D not resolved. The germline V and J ends were trimmed by 0 bases and 0 bases, with 9 bases remaining between them. Germline-derived CDR1 and CDR2 are LGHNA and YSLEER. This CDR3 has 15 amino acids. The CDR3 loop reads CASSQDRGSSYEQYF. The CDR3 nucleotides are TGCGCCAGCAGCCAAGATAGAGGAAGCTCCTACGAGCAGTACTTC.

This clone has just a few counts. V gene TRBV28 combines with J gene TRBJ1-3; D uncertain. The CDR3 covers 15 residues. Trimming removed 5 bases from V and 0 bases from J, with 11 bases in between. Germline V gives CDR1 MDHEN, CDR2 SYDVKM. CDR3 bases: TGTGCCAGCAGTCTATCGAGGCGCTCTGGAAACACCATATATTTT. Its translation: CASSLSRRSGNTIYF.

The genes are TRBV5-4 and TRBJ1-2; 8 bases line up with TRBD1. Unmatched junction bases numbered 5, after V lost 0 bases and J lost 7 bases. Germline lookup yields CDR1 SGHNT and CDR2 YYREEE (reference sequence). This CDR3 has 14 residues. DNA for the CDR3: TGTGCCAGCAGCTTGGTGGGACAGGAGATTGGCTACACCTTC. Protein product: CASSLVGQEIGYTF.